This T cell receptor (beta chain) was identified in a study of cytomegalovirus exposure and HLA in healthy donors. Repertoires were generated with immunoSEQ multiplex PCR, while TCRdb's copy carries only in-frame clones and drops some. The sample holds approximately 260,000 clones, around 86% seen once. General study findings and limits: Cytomegalovirus association was assigned to approximately 180 TCR beta chains. Most TCR sequences showed up rarely, but some public TCRs showed up in many donors. The finding came from a later analysis; first-cohort TCR clusters tended to co-occur in the roughly 120 validation repertoires.

Germline loops: CDR1 MNHNY, CDR2 SVGAGI (reference sequence). Trimming removed 6 bases from V and 3 bases from J, with 20 bases in between. The CDR3 runs 16 residues. Turning to this clone: Its antigen is not identified.

The origin of this receptor is a woman under 30 in good health and CMV-seronegative. The sample was PBMCs. V is TRBV6-6 and J is TRBJ1-2; no clear D gene. CDR3 sequence: CASRGGAGRRDYGYTF. The DNA of the CDR3 is TGTGCCAGCAGGGGAGGCGCAGGCCGGCGAGACTATGGCTACACCTTC.